A single sample gave rise to the 21 T cell receptor beta chains below, sequenced in a study of cytomegalovirus exposure and HLA in healthy donors. The PCR ran on 60 Vbeta and 13 Jbeta primers. The protocol was immunoSEQ multiplex PCR, while the TCRdb copy is restricted to in-frame clones and leaves out a portion. In the table there are about 130,000 clones, 65% to 80% of which are singletons. Material: PBMCs. The receptors were sampled from a human donor in good health.

The table lists this clone with a few counts. V and J are TRBV28 and TRBJ2-3; D is possibly TRBD2 (6 bases). The CDR3 length is 14 residues. Germline V gene sequence: CDR1 MDHEN, CDR2 SYDVKM. Trimming stripped 5 bases from V and 6 bases from J, with 15 bases between. CDR3 region: CASSPGDRLDTQYF. The CDR3 coding sequence is TGTGCCAGCAGTCCGGGGGACCGCCTGGATACGCAGTATTTT.

CDR3 sequence reads: CASSPGRRNYGYTF. The CDR3, as DNA: TGTGCCAGCAGTCCGGGGAGGCGAAACTATGGCTACACCTTC. This chain connects TRBV27 to TRBJ1-2; D gene uncertain. The ends were cut back, 5 bases at V and 2 bases at J, with 12 bases in the middle. CDR3 length: 14 amino acids. The germline V gene encodes CDR1 MNHEY and CDR2 SMNVEV (reference sequence).

The V call is TRBV5-8, the J call TRBJ2-5; 11 nucleotides match TRBD1. After removal of 3 bases from V and 2 bases from J, the junction contained 9 bases not matched to a gene. The CDR3 contains 17 residues. Looked up from germline, CDR1 is SGHTS and CDR2 is YDEGEE. CDR3 coding DNA: TGTGCCAGCAGCTGGTCCGGGACAGGGGGGTGGCAAGAGACCCAGTACTTC. The encoded protein is CASSWSGTGGWQETQYF.

CDR3 protein: CASSERRDKQYF. DNA for the CDR3: TGTGCCAGCAGTGAACGCAGGGATAAGCAGTACTTC. The chain uses TRBV2 and TRBJ2-7, with TRBD1 as a possible D gene (5 bases). Per germline, CDR1 SNHLY and CDR2 FYNNEI. Trimming shortened V by 2 bases and J by 8 bases, and 10 bases separated the two germline ends. The CDR3 loop spans 12 amino acids.

This clone was detected a few times. The chain has TRBV2 and TRBJ2-7; TRBD1 aligns across 9 bases. Trimming took 11 bases from V and 2 from J; bases not matched to a gene: 7. CDR3 size: 13 residues. CDR1 SNHLY and CDR2 FYNNEI come from the germline V gene. CDR3 coding DNA: TGTGCCGGGGGCAGGGACAGGGCCTACGAGCAGTACTTC. Amino acids: CAGGRDRAYEQYF.

The rearrangement uses TRBV28 and TRBJ1-4; TRBD1 matches at 7 bases. The V gene's germline CDR1 is MDHEN and CDR2 SYDVKM. J lost 8 bases, V lost 3 bases, and 9 bases had no gene match. This CDR3 is built from 15 residues. Written as DNA, the CDR3 is TGTGCCAGCAGTTTGTTACAGGGGCTAGGGGAAAAACTGTTTTTT. This sequence encodes CASSLLQGLGEKLFF.

The chain joins TRBV19 to TRBJ2-7, with 10 bases fitting TRBD1. V was clipped by 10 bases and J by 7 bases; unmatched bases: 16. Germline V lookup: CDR1 LNHDA, CDR2 SQIVND (reference sequence). This CDR3 is 15 amino acids long. The CDR3 DNA reads TGTGCCACCAAAGGGGGGGGACAGGGGAGTTTGGAGCAGTACTTC. Translation: CATKGGGQGSLEQYF. Full variable domain (outside the CDR3, taken from reference TRBV19 and TRBJ2-7): DGGITQSPKYLFRKEGQNVTLSCEQNLNHDAMYWYRQDPGQGLRLIYYSQIVNDFQKGDIAEGYSVSREKKESFPLTVTSAQKNPTAFYLCATKGGGQGSLEQYFGPGTRLTVT.

This clone was counted between two and nine times. This rearrangement joins TRBV5-1 to TRBJ2-5, with 9 bases lining up with TRBD1. With 4 bases clipped from V and 4 bases from J, the junction kept 5 bases outside the gene matches. This CDR3 has 14 residues. The germline V gene encodes CDR1 SGHRS and CDR2 YFSETQ. CDR3 DNA sequence: TGCGCCAGCAGCGCGGGGACAGGGAGAGAGACCCAGTACTTC. This encodes CASSAGTGRETQYF. Full variable domain (remainder filled in from reference TRBV5-1 and TRBJ2-5): KAGVTQTPRYLIKTRGQQVTLSCSPISGHRSVSWYQQTPGQGLQFLFEYFSETQRNKGNFPGRFSGRQFSNSRSEMNVSTLELGDSALYLCASSAGTGRETQYFGPGTRLLVL.

This clone was counted only a few times. The chain joins TRBV5-1 to TRBJ2-7, with a weak D call TRBD1 (7 bases). The CDR3 runs to 13 residues. Trimming removed 2 bases from V and 5 bases from J, with 11 bases in between. The germline gives CDR1 SGHRS, CDR2 YFSETQ. CDR3 DNA sequence: TGCGCCAGCAGCTTCGGAGGGGGCAACGAGCAGTACTTC. Its protein product is CASSFGGGNEQYF.

This clone has more than one count but fewer than ten. V is TRBV5-1 and J is TRBJ1-4, with 9 bases fitting TRBD1. Germline V gives CDR1 SGHRS, CDR2 YFSETQ. The V gene end was trimmed by 5 bases and the J gene end by 5 bases; junction bases not matched to a gene: 4. The CDR3 extends over 14 amino acids. The CDR3 DNA reads as TGCGCCAGCAGAGCCGGGACAGGGAATGAAAAACTGTTTTTT. Amino acid sequence: CASRAGTGNEKLFF.

The rearrangement joins TRBV11-3 to TRBJ2-3, with D possibly matching TRBD2 (7 bases). CDR3 length: 14 residues. Deletions cut 1 base from V and 6 bases from J, with 11 bases between. CDR1 SGHNT and CDR2 YENEEA come from the germline V gene. The CDR3 sequence is CASSLGGGDDTQYF. DNA of the CDR3: TGTGCCAGCAGCTTAGGAGGGGGGGACGATACGCAGTATTTT.

The chain combines TRBV9 with TRBJ1-1; 11 bases line up with TRBD1. In germline, CDR1 is SGDLS, CDR2 YYNGEE. The trim removed 4 bases at V and 6 bases at J, leaving 11 bases unmatched. This CDR3 has 16 amino acids. CDR3 residues: CASSSQIGTGGSEAFF. The CDR3 DNA sequence: TGTGCCAGCAGCTCTCAGATAGGGACAGGGGGTTCTGAAGCTTTCTTT.

This clone was detected only a few times. The chain has TRBV2 and TRBJ2-2; D is perhaps TRBD1 (5 bases). Germline V gives CDR1 SNHLY, CDR2 FYNNEI. CDR3 length equals 15 residues. V was trimmed by 1 base and J by 5 bases, leaving 11 bases between them. The CDR3, as DNA: TGTGCCAGCAGTGAAGTAACGACAGTAACCGGGGAGCTGTTTTTT. It translates to CASSEVTTVTGELFF.

This clone was seen only a few times. The J gene is TRBJ2-3, the V gene TRBV5-4; 10 bases are shared with TRBD2. Germline trimming cut 0 bases from V and 4 bases from J; bases unmatched to any gene: 11. The CDR3 contains 18 residues. Germline V CDR1 and CDR2: SGHNT, YYREEE (reference sequence). The CDR3 is CASSLGYLAGERSDTQYF. CDR3 in DNA: TGTGCCAGCAGCTTGGGATACCTAGCGGGAGAGAGGTCAGATACGCAGTATTTT.

The chain has TRBV7-8 and TRBJ2-1, with 12 positions matching TRBD2. Trimming removed 6 bases from V and 5 bases from J; junction bases left unmatched: 5. The CDR3 extends over 15 amino acids. Germline CDR1 and CDR2: SGHVS and FQNEAQ. CDR3 DNA sequence: TGTGCCAGCAGAGCCCTAGCGGGAGGGAACAATGAGCAGTTCTTC. It yields the protein CASRALAGGNNEQFF.

The genes are TRBV11-3 and TRBJ2-5, with D perhaps TRBD2 (6 bases). V was cut by 4 bases and J by 5 bases, with 20 bases left in between. The CDR3 contains 16 residues. Germline V lookup: CDR1 SGHNT, CDR2 YENEEA. The CDR3: CASSSYLAGNGETQYF. CDR3 sequence (DNA): TGTGCCAGCAGCTCCTACCTTGCGGGAAACGGGGAGACCCAGTACTTC.

This chain joins TRBV5-5 and TRBJ1-4; D possibly corresponds to TRBD1 (5 bases). Trimming shortened V by 4 bases and J by 0 bases, and 10 bases separated the two germline ends. Germline CDR1 SGHKS, CDR2 YYEKEE (reference sequence). The CDR3 length is 15 residues. CDR3 in DNA: TGTGCCAGCAGCCCAGGGTTTGCAACTAATGAAAAACTGTTTTTT. Protein: CASSPGFATNEKLFF.

V and J are TRBV19 and TRBJ2-3; 7 positions match TRBD1. J gave up 0 bases and V 5 bases, and 8 bases lay outside the gene matches. Germline V gene lookup returns CDR1 LNHDA and CDR2 SQIVND (reference sequence). This CDR3 has 16 amino acids. CDR3 DNA: TGTGCCAGTAGTTCCAGGGGACAGACTAGCACAGATACGCAGTATTTT. This gives the protein CASSSRGQTSTDTQYF.

CDR3 sequence reads: CASSPAGDNEQFF. In nucleotides, the CDR3 is TGTGCCAGCTCACCCGCGGGGGACAATGAGCAGTTCTTC. The gene calls are TRBV18 and TRBJ2-1, with 7 bases that match TRBD2. The CDR3 is 13 residues long. The ends lost 3 bases at V and 5 bases at J; junction bases unmatched: 1. CDR1 and CDR2 (germline): KGHSH, LQKENI.

V gene TRBV27 combines with J gene TRBJ2-2; 14 bases map to TRBD2. Germline loops: CDR1 MNHEY, CDR2 SMNVEV (reference sequence). The CDR3 loop spans 18 amino acids. The V and J ends lost 4 bases and 3 bases, in that order; junction bases with no gene match: 7. Here the CDR3 reads CASSSTGTSGRYTGELFF. The CDR3 coding sequence is TGTGCCAGCAGTTCAACCGGGACTAGCGGGAGATACACCGGGGAGCTGTTTTTT.

This rearrangement joins TRBV19 to TRBJ2-3; D gene unclear. This CDR3 is built from 12 residues. Germline CDR1 is LNHDA and CDR2 is SQIVND (reference sequence). V gave up 4 bases and J gave up 1 base, with 3 bases separating them. CDR3 residues: CASSTGTDTQYF. CDR3 nucleotides: TGTGCCAGTAGTACGGGCACAGATACGCAGTATTTT.